The following is a T cell receptor (beta chain) sequence with its context. The antigen is not known. The sample belongs to a study of long-term antiretroviral therapy in people with HIV. Study results and limitations: When set beside controls, HIV repertoires had CDR3 length ranges that were narrower.

This was the immunoSEQ v3.0 assay at survey level. What sequencing targeted per sample was about 35,000-50,000 T-cell genomes. Here immunoSEQ multiplex PCR was the method, and the copy in TCRdb shows in-frame clones only, minus some. Of around 17,000 clones listed, about 95% are singletons. Germline CDR1 reads SNHLY; CDR2 reads FYNNEI. V was shortened by 4 bases and J by 2 bases, with 5 bases between the two germline ends. The CDR3 contains 13 residues. The clonotype comes from a man aged 30 to 39 with HIV. Sequenced here: unsorted PBMCs, sampled roughly 10 years after starting antiretroviral therapy. The rearrangement uses TRBV2 and TRBJ1-4; the D gene is possibly TRBD1 (5 bases). The CDR3 DNA reads TGTGCCAGCAGTGGGGGGACTAATGAAAAACTGTTTTTT. Amino acids: CASSGGTNEKLFF.